This is a list of T cell receptor beta chains from one sample in a study of T cells after yellow fever vaccination. MiXCR, run by TCRdb on the 5' RACE reads, gives a single entry per CDR3 protein. The table includes about 210,000 distinct CDR3 sequences, approximately 3.2% detected once. The source was CD4+ T cells sorted from PBMCs, collected 10 days after the yellow fever booster vaccination. These receptors were taken from a man aged 18 to 35 who received the YFV17D yellow fever vaccine. CDR3s include the opening cysteine and the closing phenylalanine or tryptophan. Each record gives: V gene, D gene, J gene, clone size, CDR3 protein, CDR3 DNA. The D gene is left open where the match is weak. Clone size, where shown, is once, few, many, or a class for clones that have expanded.

V: TRBV7-2; D: -; J: TRBJ2-3; size: few; CDR3: CASSFTSHTDTQYF; DNA: TGTGCCAGCAGCTTCACAAGTCATACAGATACGCAGTATTTT
V: TRBV28; D: TRBD1; J: TRBJ1-3; size: few; CDR3: CASRPQGANSGNTIYF; DNA: TGTGCCAGCAGGCCACAGGGGGCTAACTCTGGAAACACCATATATTTT
V: TRBV7-2; D: -; J: TRBJ1-5; size: few; CDR3: CASNQGGGNQPQHF; DNA: TGTGCCAGCAATCAAGGAGGAGGCAATCAGCCCCAGCATTTT
V: TRBV3-1; D: TRBD1; J: TRBJ1-2; size: many; CDR3: CASSQDSTGGGYTF; DNA: TGTGCCAGCAGCCAAGATTCCACAGGGGGCGGCTACACCTTC
V: TRBV29-1; D: -; J: TRBJ2-3; size: -; CDR3: CSGGPGRGDTQYF; DNA: TGCAGCGGGGGGCCAGGGAGGGGAGATACGCAGTATTTT
V: TRBV9; D: -; J: TRBJ1-1; size: once; CDR3: CASSVGAVDTEAFF; DNA: TGTGCCAGCAGCGTAGGCGCAGTCGACACTGAAGCTTTCTTT
V: TRBV12-3/TRBV12-4; D: -; J: TRBJ1-1; size: few; CDR3: CASSFNPRGNTEAFF; DNA: TGTGCCAGCAGTTTTAACCCCCGGGGTAACACTGAAGCTTTCTTT
V: TRBV20-1; D: TRBD1; J: TRBJ1-1; size: many; CDR3: CSAGQAAGDTEAFF; DNA: TGCAGTGCTGGACAGGCGGCAGGAGACACTGAAGCTTTCTTT
V: TRBV14; D: TRBD1; J: TRBJ1-1; size: few; CDR3: CASSQPSRQGSTEAFF; DNA: TGTGCCAGCAGCCAACCGAGCAGACAGGGTAGCACTGAAGCTTTCTTT
V: TRBV20-1; D: -; J: TRBJ1-5; size: -; CDR3: CSASGLVGNQPQHF; DNA: TGCAGTGCTAGCGGTTTAGTTGGCAATCAGCCCCAGCATTTT
V: TRBV6-2/TRBV6-3; D: -; J: TRBJ1-3; size: many; CDR3: CASGRRRSSGNTIYF; DNA: TGTGCCAGCGGGCGGAGGAGATCCTCTGGAAACACCATATATTTT
V: TRBV20-1; D: TRBD2; J: TRBJ2-5; size: many; CDR3: CSAPSGGHETQYF; DNA: TGCAGTGCCCCCTCGGGGGGGCATGAGACCCAGTACTTC
V: TRBV7-2; D: -; J: TRBJ1-6; size: -; CDR3: CASSFGQYSPLHF; DNA: TGTGCCAGCAGCTTCGGACAGTATTCACCCCTCCACTTT
V: TRBV6-5; D: -; J: TRBJ1-3; size: few; CDR3: CASSYSSVRDTIYF; DNA: TGTGCCAGCAGTTACTCGTCCGTTAGGGACACCATATATTTT